This entry describes one T cell receptor (beta chain). What it recognizes is unknown. This specimen comes from a study of graft-versus-host responses after intestinal transplantation. On the study more broadly: Recipients received multivisceral, liver-intestinal, or isolated intestinal transplants.

Some clones are missing from TCRdb's copy, which holds only in-frame ones; the method was immunoSEQ multiplex PCR. The table records about 100,000 clones, about 91% of them present only once. Sequenced here: unstimulated CD4+ T cells sorted from spleen or lymph node cells, sampled before transplant. The receptor was isolated from a human donor who was the organ donor for an intestinal transplant.

This CDR3 reads CASSYSGGRNSPLHF. CDR3 bases: TGTGCCAGCAGTTACTCAGGGGGTCGGAATTCACCCCTCCACTTT. This chain links TRBV6-5 with TRBJ1-6; TRBD1 is a possible D gene (6 bases). CDR1 MNHEY and CDR2 SVGAGI come from the germline V gene. This CDR3 is 15 amino acids long. The V and J ends lost 0 bases and 7 bases respectively, with 10 bases between them.